One sample yielded the 17 T cell receptor beta chains listed below, sequenced in a study of cytomegalovirus exposure and HLA in healthy donors. PCR used 60 Vbeta primers and 13 Jbeta primers. The repertoire was sequenced with immunoSEQ multiplex PCR; TCRdb's copy has only in-frame clones and lacks some. Among roughly 180,000 clones listed, roughly 88% were seen once. The specimen was PBMCs. Source of these receptors: a girl aged 2-10 years in good health and CMV-seropositive.

The DNA of the CDR3 is TGTGCCAGCAGCTTTAGACAGGGGCTAAACTATGGCTACACCTTC. Translated, it gives CASSFRQGLNYGYTF. V is TRBV11-3 and J is TRBJ1-2; TRBD1 agrees at 8 bases. Germline lookup yields CDR1 SGHNT and CDR2 YENEEA. V was clipped by 3 bases and J by 2 bases; unmatched bases: 5. The CDR3 runs 15 residues. The full variable domain, rest sourced from reference TRBV11-3 and TRBJ1-2, is EAGVVQSPRYKIIEKKQPVAFWCNPISGHNTLYWYLQNLGQGPELLIRYENEEAVDDSQLPKDRFSAERLKGVDSTLKIQPAELGDSAVYLCASSFRQGLNYGYTFGSGTRLTVV.

This chain links TRBV5-1 with TRBJ2-3, with TRBD2 identical over 7 bases. This CDR3 is 15 amino acids long. Trimming removed 0 bases from V and 2 bases from J; junction bases left unmatched: 3. Germline CDR1 SGHRS, CDR2 YFSETQ. For the CDR3, the DNA is TGCGCCAGCAGCTTGGAAGGGACTACCACAGATACGCAGTATTTT. Its protein is CASSLEGTTTDTQYF.

The gene calls are TRBV30 and TRBJ2-2; 7 nucleotides align to TRBD1. This CDR3 comprises 14 residues. Per the germline V gene, CDR1 is GTSNPN and CDR2 is SVGIG (reference sequence). V lost 3 bases and J lost 6; bases outside the gene matches: 7. The CDR3 sequence is CAWRTGVAAGELFF. The CDR3 DNA sequence: TGTGCCTGGAGAACAGGGGTAGCCGCCGGGGAGCTGTTTTTT. Full variable domain (rest looked up from reference TRBV30 and TRBJ2-2): SQTIHQWPATLVQPVGSPLSLECTVEGTSNPNLYWYRQAAGRGLQLLFYSVGIGQISSEVPQNLSASRPQDRQFILSSKKLLLSDSGFYLCAWRTGVAAGELFFGEGSRLTVL.

The V and J genes are TRBV6-5 and TRBJ2-4, with D unresolved. CDR1 MNHEY and CDR2 SVGAGI come from the germline V gene. V dropped 7 bases and J dropped 2 bases, with 6 bases sitting between them. The CDR3 is 12 residues long. The CDR3 sequence is CASIGPKNIQYF. CDR3 DNA sequence: TGTGCCAGCATCGGTCCCAAAAACATTCAGTACTTC.

There are a few counts of this clone. The J gene is TRBJ1-2, the V gene TRBV5-4; 7 bases are shared with TRBD1. This CDR3 contains 16 residues. Losses at the gene ends were 0 bases for V and 4 bases for J; bases not matched to a gene: 9. Germline-derived CDR1 and CDR2 are SGHNT and YYREEE (reference sequence). The CDR3 region has the DNA TGTGCCAGCAGCTTGGAGCTAGACAGGGTGTTCTATGGCTACACCTTC. Translation gives CASSLELDRVFYGYTF.

The CDR3: CASSPPGQVGGYTF. In DNA form, the CDR3 reads TGTGCCAGCAGCCCCCCTGGACAGGTCGGGGGCTACACCTTC. The chain has TRBV4-2 and TRBJ1-2; 7 bases align to TRBD1. J lost 8 bases, V lost 4 bases, and 10 bases had no gene match. The CDR3 totals 14 residues. The germline gives CDR1 LGHNA, CDR2 YNFKEQ.

The gene calls are TRBV28 and TRBJ2-7; the match to TRBD2 covers 8 bases. The CDR3 contains 13 residues. V lost 7 bases to trimming and J lost 5 bases; unmatched junction nucleotides: 7. Germline V CDR1 and CDR2: MDHEN, SYDVKM. In DNA, the CDR3 is TGTGCCAGCACCGCGGGACTAGTCAACGAGCAGTACTTC. It yields the protein CASTAGLVNEQYF.

The chain combines TRBV5-6 with TRBJ2-1, with D perhaps matching TRBD2 (6 bases). The CDR3 length is 14 residues. The germline V gene has CDR1 SGHDT and CDR2 YYEEEE. The V end lost 4 bases, the J end lost 12 bases, and 20 bases lay between the germline ends. The chain's CDR3 is CASSPGWGEQGQFF. Written as DNA, the CDR3 is TGTGCCAGCAGCCCCGGGTGGGGGGAACAAGGGCAGTTCTTC.

CDR3 in amino acids: CASSLYYSGSSYNEQFF. DNA for the CDR3: TGTGCCAGCAGCTTGTATTATAGCGGAAGCTCCTACAATGAGCAGTTCTTC. The gene calls are TRBV5-4 and TRBJ2-1; D perhaps matches TRBD2 (6 bases). Deletions cut 1 base from V and 0 bases from J, with 14 bases between. The CDR3 runs 17 residues. The germline V gene encodes CDR1 SGHNT and CDR2 YYREEE (reference sequence).

Note on this clone: This same CDR3 is encoded by further DNA sequences in the sample. The rearrangement joins TRBV5-1 to TRBJ2-2, with D unclear. CDR1 is SGHRS, CDR2 YFSETQ, per germline. The CDR3 extends over 14 amino acids. Trimming took off 0 bases at V and 2 bases at J, with 5 bases between the two ends. This CDR3 reads CASSLALNTGELFF. In nucleotides, the CDR3 is TGCGCCAGCAGCTTGGCCCTTAACACCGGGGAGCTGTTTTTT.

This clone was counted between two and nine times. V is TRBV2 and J is TRBJ1-1; 7 positions match TRBD1. The CDR3 runs 14 residues. CDR1 is SNHLY, CDR2 FYNNEI, per germline. After removal of 4 bases from V and 1 base from J, the junction contained 3 bases not matched to a gene. The CDR3 DNA reads TGTGCCAGCAGTGTAGGGGGCGCGAACACTGAAGCTTTCTTT. Residues: CASSVGGANTEAFF.

The chain combines TRBV23-1 with TRBJ2-7; 10 bases match TRBD1. TRBV23-1 is an ORF, with its function uncertain. The J segment lost 2 bases and the V segment lost 8 bases, leaving 9 bases of the junction unmatched. This CDR3 spans 15 amino acids. The CDR3 region is CASRPGTGVTYEQYF. The CDR3 DNA reads TGCGCCAGCCGTCCCGGGACAGGGGTCACCTACGAGCAGTACTTC.

V gene TRBV5-1 combines with J gene TRBJ1-2; D ambiguous. V was trimmed by 4 bases and J by 2 bases, leaving 15 bases between them. Per the germline V gene, CDR1 is SGHRS and CDR2 is YFSETQ. The CDR3 runs to 15 residues. CDR3 region: CASSQYSPTNYGYTF. Here the CDR3 DNA reads TGCGCCAGCAGCCAGTACAGCCCTACCAACTATGGCTACACCTTC.

The CDR3 protein is CASSLDRLNTEAFF. In DNA, the CDR3 is TGCGCCAGCAGCTTGGACAGGTTAAACACTGAAGCTTTCTTT. The chain combines TRBV5-1 with TRBJ1-1, with a weak D call TRBD1 (5 bases). V was shortened by 0 bases and J by 2 bases, with 8 bases between the two germline ends. CDR3 length: 14 amino acids. Germline assignment: CDR1 SGHRS and CDR2 YFSETQ.

The V gene is TRBV2, the J gene TRBJ2-7; 7 bases align to TRBD1. The germline CDR1 and CDR2 sequences are SNHLY and FYNNEI. The CDR3 extends over 13 amino acids. Trimming removed 7 bases from V and 0 bases from J; junction bases left unmatched: 3. Here the CDR3 DNA reads TGTGCCAGCACCCGGGACAGCTCCTACGAGCAGTACTTC. It specifies CASTRDSSYEQYF.

The chain combines TRBV6-1 with TRBJ2-2; perhaps TRBD2 as D (5 bases). V lost 6 bases and J 4 bases, leaving 12 bases between the germline ends. Germline CDR1 reads MNHNS; CDR2 reads SASEGT. This CDR3 is 14 amino acids long. Here the CDR3 DNA reads TGTGCCAGCAGGAGGGTGGCCCCCACCGGGGAGCTGTTTTTT. It encodes CASRRVAPTGELFF.

This rearrangement joins TRBV19 to TRBJ2-3; maybe TRBD1 (6 bases). Looked up from germline, CDR1 is LNHDA and CDR2 is SQIVND (reference sequence). The V end was cut by 3 bases, the J end by 1 base, with 11 bases between. The CDR3 consists of 15 residues. CDR3 in amino acids: CASSMRKGGTDTQYF. DNA for the CDR3: TGTGCCAGTAGTATGAGAAAGGGGGGCACAGATACGCAGTATTTT.